This T cell receptor (beta chain) was found in a study of T-cell memory formation after mild COVID-19 (dated by TCRdb to the early 2020s). About the study as a whole: TCR sequence clusters from the two donors were found to be largely donor specific. Longitudinal TCRalpha and TCRbeta repertoire sequencing tracked T-cell clones expanding and contracting after mild COVID-19 in two donors. Two young, previously healthy adult volunteers made up the cohort, one male and one female.

The paper's findings and limits, for the study overall: Contracting CD4+ clones turned up mainly in the CM and EM memory subsets, whereas EMRA was where CD8+ clones were enriched. Only two mild cases were covered in the study, and larger cohorts including severe cases with pre-infection samples were considered necessary. The detection of some responding clones in pre-infection memory suggests that pre-existing cross-reactive memory T cells joined the SARS-CoV-2 response. Clones contracting from day 15 to 85 had balanced CD4/CD8 phenotypes, while a second wave expanding from day 15 to 37 was biased towards CD4+. Whether the second-wave clones peaking on day 37 were SARS-CoV-2 specific was not confirmed.

Inclusive of the bounding cysteine and phenylalanine, the CDR3 is 16 residues long. The CDR3 DNA has 48 bases and is translated from base 1. V loses 0 bases of germline sequence and J loses 3 bases, and the interval between the two ends is 15 bases. The germline V gene provides CDR1 SGHRS and CDR2 YFSETQ. Ten or more counts support this clonotype. It lacks a known antigen. No base-level quality is on record; no much larger clone is a single base apart. Sequenced on an Illumina NovaSeq 6000. Using 5'RACE with constant-segment primers, TCRalpha and TCRbeta cDNA libraries were constructed, with sample barcodes and unique molecular identifiers added in the process. RNA was extracted from every sample with Trizol reagent. Libraries were amplified in two PCR steps, with a second sample barcode and Illumina TruSeq adapters added in the second step. Libraries were sequenced on an Illumina NovaSeq with 2 x 150 bp paired-end reads. The authors' analysis ran thus. With migec v1.2.7, reads were demultiplexed and then collapsed into UMI-guided consensus sequences. With mixcr v2.1.11, UMI consensuses were aligned to TRA and TRB V and J templates and assembled into clonotypes. Expanded or contracted clonotypes were those called significant by both edgeR and NoisET, with noise models trained on biological replicates. For edgeR calls, the cutoffs were a false discovery rate-adjusted p below 0.01 and a log2 fold-change threshold of 1. As an exploratory analysis of dynamics, PCA with hierarchical clustering was applied to max-normalized trajectories of the 1000 most abundant clonotypes. Separately sequenced CD4+ and CD8+ repertoires were used to assign the CD4 or CD8 phenotype of responding clones. TCRdb reanalyzed the raw reads on its own, using fastp at Q25 for trimming and MiXCR for clone calling, and kept in-frame beta chains. Each entry is one CDR3 protein sequence, shown with its most common DNA and genes. Here the V and J calls rest on TCRdb's processing, not on the authors' analysis. Within this sample are about 440,000 distinct CDR3 sequences, with 20% of them counted one time only. About 8.1% of the sample belongs to the ten largest clones.

PBMCs were isolated by Ficoll-Paque density gradient centrifugation. Sequencing was carried out using PBMCs or a T cell subset sorted from them (not recorded which). This receptor was taken from an adult woman who had mild COVID-19 (a few samples of this study predate the infection). The sample titles of this study are shuffled in the database, so cell type and time point are left out; the donor was told from shared clones. In this chain, TRBV5-1 is recombined with TRBJ2-5, with TRBD2 perhaps the D gene, on 6 matching bases. CDR3 sequence: CASSLAEGTVKETQYF. The bases read TGCGCCAGCAGCTTGGCGGAGGGTACGGTAAAAGAGACCCAGTACTTC.